The present T cell receptor (beta chain) was sequenced within a study of T-cell memory formation after mild COVID-19 (dated by TCRdb to 2020 to 2022). In terms of the full investigation: Most TCR sequence clusters were specific to one of the two donors. The cohort was made up of two young adult volunteers, one female and one male, who were previously healthy. In a couple of donors, T-cell clones that expanded and contracted after mild COVID-19 were followed by sequencing TCRalpha and TCRbeta repertoires longitudinally. Paper-wide results and their limitations: Contracting CD4+ clones were located mainly in the CM and EM memory subsets, whereas CD8+ clones were found to be enriched in EMRA. The study covered only a couple of mild cases, and larger cohorts including severe cases with pre-infection samples were considered necessary. Some responding clones were found in pre-infection memory, which suggests that pre-existing cross-reactive memory T cells took part in the SARS-CoV-2 response. Whether the second-wave clones peaking on day 37 were SARS-CoV-2 specific was not confirmed. From day 15 to 85, contracting clones showed balanced CD4/CD8 phenotypes, whereas a second wave of clones that expanded from day 15 to 37 leaned towards CD4+.

In this sample, this clonotype turned up a few times. Its antigen specificity is not known. Per-nucleotide qualities are absent, and no much larger clonotype sits a single base away. Ficoll-Paque density gradient centrifugation was the method used to isolate PBMCs. The sequencing machine was an Illumina NovaSeq 6000. Using 5'RACE with constant-segment primers, TCRalpha and TCRbeta cDNA libraries were constructed, with sample barcodes and unique molecular identifiers added in the process. RNA was extracted from every sample with Trizol reagent. The libraries were amplified in two PCR steps, and the second step added a second sample barcode and Illumina TruSeq adapters. Sequencing of libraries was performed on an Illumina NovaSeq with 2 x 150 bp paired-end reads. Processing in the source paper ran as follows. Reads were demultiplexed and collapsed into UMI-guided consensus sequences with migec v1.2.7. Using mixcr v2.1.11, UMI consensuses were aligned to TRA and TRB V and J templates and then assembled into clonotypes. A clonotype was counted as expanded or contracted only if both edgeR and NoisET called the change significant, with noise models trained on biological replicates. For edgeR calls, the thresholds were a false discovery rate-adjusted p below 0.01 and a log2 fold-change of 1. As an exploratory analysis of dynamics, PCA with hierarchical clustering was applied to max-normalized trajectories of the 1000 most abundant clonotypes. Separately sequenced CD4+ and CD8+ repertoires were used to assign a CD4 or CD8 phenotype to each responding clone. In TCRdb, the public reads were trimmed at Q25 with fastp and aligned with MiXCR, with productive beta chains retained. Every distinct CDR3 protein forms one entry, paired with its most common genes and DNA. The V and J calls were determined by TCRdb, not by the authors. Across this sample there are more than 300,000 distinct CDR3 sequences, with roughly 13% seen only once. The ten largest clones take up about 24% of the sample.

The specimen was PBMCs or a T cell subset sorted from them (not recorded which). The TCR sequence derives from a man younger than 35 who had mild COVID-19 (a few samples of this study predate the infection). The sample titles of this study are shuffled in the database, so cell type and time point are left out; the donor was told from shared clones.

The nucleotide sequence reads as follows: TGTGCCAGCAGTTTTAGGGACCATCAGCCCCAGCATTTT. It translates as CASSFRDHQPQHF. In this chain, TRBV12-3 or TRBV12-4 is recombined with TRBJ1-5; the D region possibly corresponds to TRBD1 (5 bases align). The germline ends are 8 bases apart after V is trimmed by 3 bases and J by 5 bases. The CDR3, cysteine through phenylalanine, is 13 amino acids long. The only DNA kept is the CDR3, 39 bases in frame from the first base.